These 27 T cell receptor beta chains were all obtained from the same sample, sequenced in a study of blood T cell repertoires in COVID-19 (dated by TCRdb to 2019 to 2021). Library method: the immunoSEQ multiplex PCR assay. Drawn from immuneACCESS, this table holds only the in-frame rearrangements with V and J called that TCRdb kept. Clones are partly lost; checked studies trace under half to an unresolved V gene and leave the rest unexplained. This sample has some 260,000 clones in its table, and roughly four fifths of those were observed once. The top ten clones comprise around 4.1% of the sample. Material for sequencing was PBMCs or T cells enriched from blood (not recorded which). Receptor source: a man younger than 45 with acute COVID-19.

The DNA for the CDR3 is TGTGCCAGTAGTATATCAGGGGGCTCTTTTTATAGCAATCAGCCCCAGCATTTT. This codes for CASSISGGSFYSNQPQHF. V and J are TRBV19 and TRBJ1-5, with 8 bases aligning to TRBD1. The CDR3 extends over 18 amino acids. Trimming cost V 2 bases and J 0 bases; bases outside gene matches: 9. CDR1 is LNHDA and CDR2 is SQIVND in the germline V gene (reference sequence).

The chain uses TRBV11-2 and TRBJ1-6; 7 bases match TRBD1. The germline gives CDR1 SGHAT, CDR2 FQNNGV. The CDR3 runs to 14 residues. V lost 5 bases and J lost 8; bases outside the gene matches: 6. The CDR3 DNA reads TGTGCCAGCAGCCCCGACAGGGAGGATTCACCCCTCCACTTT. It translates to CASSPDREDSPLHF.

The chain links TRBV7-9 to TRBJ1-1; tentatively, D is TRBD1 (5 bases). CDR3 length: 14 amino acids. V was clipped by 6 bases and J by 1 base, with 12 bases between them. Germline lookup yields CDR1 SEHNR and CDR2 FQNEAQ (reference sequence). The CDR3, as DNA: TGTGCCAGCAGAAGAGACAGTCCGAACACTGAAGCTTTCTTT. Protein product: CASRRDSPNTEAFF.

CDR3 sequence (DNA): TGTGCCAGCAGTCAGGACAAGAACACTGAAGCTTTCTTT. This translates into CASSQDKNTEAFF. The chain is built from TRBV7-6 and TRBJ1-1, with D perhaps matching TRBD1 (5 bases). V shed 6 bases and J shed 1 base, with 9 bases lying between them. The germline V gene encodes CDR1 SGHVS and CDR2 FNYEAQ. The CDR3 consists of 13 residues.

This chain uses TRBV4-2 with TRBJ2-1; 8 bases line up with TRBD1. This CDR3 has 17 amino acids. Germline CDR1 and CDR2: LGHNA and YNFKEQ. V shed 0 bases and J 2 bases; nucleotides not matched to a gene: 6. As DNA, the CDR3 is TGTGCCAGCAGCCAAGATCCCGGACAGGGTGCCTACAATGAGCAGTTCTTC. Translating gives CASSQDPGQGAYNEQFF.

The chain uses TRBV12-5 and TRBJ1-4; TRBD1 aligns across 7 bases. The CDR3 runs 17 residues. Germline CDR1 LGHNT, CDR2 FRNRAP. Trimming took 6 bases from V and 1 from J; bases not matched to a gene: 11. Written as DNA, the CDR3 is TGTGCTAGTGGCCGAAACACAGGGGTGGGAACTAATGAAAAACTGTTTTTT. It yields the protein CASGRNTGVGTNEKLFF.

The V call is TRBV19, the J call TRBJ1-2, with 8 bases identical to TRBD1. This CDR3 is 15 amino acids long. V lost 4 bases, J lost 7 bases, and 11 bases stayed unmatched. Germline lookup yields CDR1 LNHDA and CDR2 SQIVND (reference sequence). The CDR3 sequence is CASSTRQGRLGGYTF. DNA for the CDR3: TGTGCCAGTAGTACCAGACAGGGGCGACTGGGTGGCTACACCTTC.

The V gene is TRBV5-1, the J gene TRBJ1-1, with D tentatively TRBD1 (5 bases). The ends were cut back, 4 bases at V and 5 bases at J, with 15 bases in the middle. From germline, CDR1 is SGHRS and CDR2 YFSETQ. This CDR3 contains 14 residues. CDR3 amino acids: CASSDMGRGTEAFF. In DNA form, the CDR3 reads TGCGCCAGCAGCGATATGGGAAGGGGAACTGAAGCTTTCTTT.

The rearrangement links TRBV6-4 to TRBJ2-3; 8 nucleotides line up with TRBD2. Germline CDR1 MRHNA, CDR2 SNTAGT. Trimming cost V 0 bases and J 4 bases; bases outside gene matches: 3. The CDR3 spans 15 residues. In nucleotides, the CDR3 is TGTGCCAGCAGTGACTCTAGCGGGGACGCAGATACGCAGTATTTT. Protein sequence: CASSDSSGDADTQYF.

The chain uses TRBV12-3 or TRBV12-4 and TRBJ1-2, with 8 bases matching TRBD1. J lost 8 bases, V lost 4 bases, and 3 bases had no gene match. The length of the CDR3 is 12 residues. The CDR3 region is CASSYGQGGYTF. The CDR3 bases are TGTGCCAGCAGTTACGGACAGGGCGGCTACACCTTC.

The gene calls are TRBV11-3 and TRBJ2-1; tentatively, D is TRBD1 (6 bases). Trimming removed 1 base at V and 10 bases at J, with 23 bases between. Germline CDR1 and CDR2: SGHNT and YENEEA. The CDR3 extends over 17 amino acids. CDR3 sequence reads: CASSLGFRQGSGSEQFF. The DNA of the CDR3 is TGTGCCAGCAGCTTAGGATTCCGCCAGGGGAGCGGTAGCGAGCAGTTCTTC.

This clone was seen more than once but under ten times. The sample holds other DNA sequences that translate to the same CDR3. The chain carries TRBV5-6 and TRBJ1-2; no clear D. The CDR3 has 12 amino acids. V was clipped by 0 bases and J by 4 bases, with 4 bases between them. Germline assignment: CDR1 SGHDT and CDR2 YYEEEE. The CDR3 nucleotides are TGTGCCAGCAGCTTGGACAGCTATGGCTACACCTTC. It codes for CASSLDSYGYTF.

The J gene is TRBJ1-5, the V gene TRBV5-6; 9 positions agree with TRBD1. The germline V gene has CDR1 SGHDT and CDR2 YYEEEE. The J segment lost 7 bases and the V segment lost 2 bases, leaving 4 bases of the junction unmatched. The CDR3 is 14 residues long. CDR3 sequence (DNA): TGTGCCAGCAGCTTAGGGACAGGGAGGCAGCCCCAGCATTTT. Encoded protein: CASSLGTGRQPQHF.

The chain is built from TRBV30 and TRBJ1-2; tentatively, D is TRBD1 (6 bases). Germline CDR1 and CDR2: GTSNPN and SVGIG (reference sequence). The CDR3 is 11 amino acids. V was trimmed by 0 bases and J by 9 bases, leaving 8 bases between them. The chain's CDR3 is CAWSVQGSYTF. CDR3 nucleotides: TGTGCCTGGAGTGTGCAGGGGAGCTACACCTTC. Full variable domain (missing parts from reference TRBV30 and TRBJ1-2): SQTIHQWPATLVQPVGSPLSLECTVEGTSNPNLYWYRQAAGRGLQLLFYSVGIGQISSEVPQNLSASRPQDRQFILSSKKLLLSDSGFYLCAWSVQGSYTFGSGTRLTVV.

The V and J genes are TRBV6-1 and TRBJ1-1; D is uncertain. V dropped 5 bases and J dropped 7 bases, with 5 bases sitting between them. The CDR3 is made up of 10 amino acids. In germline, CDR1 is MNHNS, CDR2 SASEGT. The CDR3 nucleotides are TGTGCCAGCAGTCACTTTGAAGCTTTCTTT. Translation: CASSHFEAFF.

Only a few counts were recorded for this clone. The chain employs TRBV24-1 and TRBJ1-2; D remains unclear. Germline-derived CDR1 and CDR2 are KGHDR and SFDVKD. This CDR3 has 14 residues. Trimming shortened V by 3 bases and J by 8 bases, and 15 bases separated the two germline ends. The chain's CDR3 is CATSDRSPDGGYTF. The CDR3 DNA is TGTGCCACCAGTGATAGAAGCCCAGACGGGGGCTACACCTTC.

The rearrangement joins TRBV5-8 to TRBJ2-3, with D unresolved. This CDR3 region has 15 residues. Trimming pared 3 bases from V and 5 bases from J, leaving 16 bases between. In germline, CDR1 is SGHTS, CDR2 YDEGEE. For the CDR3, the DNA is TGTGCCAGCAGCTATCAAGGAGCTCTCGGAGATACGCAGTATTTT. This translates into CASSYQGALGDTQYF.

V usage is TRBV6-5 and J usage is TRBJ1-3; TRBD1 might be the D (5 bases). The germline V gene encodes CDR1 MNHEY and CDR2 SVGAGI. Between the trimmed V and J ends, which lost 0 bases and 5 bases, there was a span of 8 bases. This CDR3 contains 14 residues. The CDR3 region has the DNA TGTGCCAGCAGTTACTCGCCAGGGAGAAACACCATATATTTT. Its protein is CASSYSPGRNTIYF.

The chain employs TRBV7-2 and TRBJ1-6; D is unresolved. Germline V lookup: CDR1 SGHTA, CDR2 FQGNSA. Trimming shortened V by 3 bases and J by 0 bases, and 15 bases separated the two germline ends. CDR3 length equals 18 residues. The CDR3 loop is CASSFSTEASSYNSPLHF. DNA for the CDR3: TGTGCCAGCAGCTTTTCGACGGAGGCGAGCTCCTATAATTCACCCCTCCACTTT.

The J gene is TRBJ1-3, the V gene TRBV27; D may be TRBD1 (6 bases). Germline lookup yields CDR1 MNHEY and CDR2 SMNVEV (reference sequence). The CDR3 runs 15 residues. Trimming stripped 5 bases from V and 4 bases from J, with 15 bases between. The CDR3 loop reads CASSGAGGTGNTIYF. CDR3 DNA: TGTGCCAGCAGTGGGGCGGGGGGCACAGGAAACACCATATATTTT.

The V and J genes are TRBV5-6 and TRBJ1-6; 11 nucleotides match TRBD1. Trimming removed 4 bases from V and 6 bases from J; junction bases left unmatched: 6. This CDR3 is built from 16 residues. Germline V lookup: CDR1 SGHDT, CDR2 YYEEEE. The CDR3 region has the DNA TGTGCCAGCAGCCTATGGACAGGGGGCGTTAATTCACCCCTCCACTTT. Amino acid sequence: CASSLWTGGVNSPLHF. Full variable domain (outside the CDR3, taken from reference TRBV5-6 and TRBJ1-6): DAGVTQSPTHLIKTRGQQVTLRCSPKSGHDTVSWYQQALGQGPQFIFQYYEEEERQRGNFPDRFSGHQFPNYSSELNVNALLLGDSALYLCASSLWTGGVNSPLHFGNGTRLTVT.

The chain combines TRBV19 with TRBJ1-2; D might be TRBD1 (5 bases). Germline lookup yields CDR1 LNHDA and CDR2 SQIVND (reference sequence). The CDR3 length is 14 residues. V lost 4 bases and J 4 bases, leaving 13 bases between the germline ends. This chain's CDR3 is CASSKDRGIYGYTF. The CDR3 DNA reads TGTGCCAGTAGTAAGGATCGGGGGATCTATGGCTACACCTTC.

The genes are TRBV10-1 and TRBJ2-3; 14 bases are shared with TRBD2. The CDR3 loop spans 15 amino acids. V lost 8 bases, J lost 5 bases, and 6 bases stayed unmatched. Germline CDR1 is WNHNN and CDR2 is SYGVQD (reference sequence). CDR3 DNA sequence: TGCGCCAGCCAACCCGGGACTAGCGGGGGAGATACGCAGTATTTT. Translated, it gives CASQPGTSGGDTQYF.

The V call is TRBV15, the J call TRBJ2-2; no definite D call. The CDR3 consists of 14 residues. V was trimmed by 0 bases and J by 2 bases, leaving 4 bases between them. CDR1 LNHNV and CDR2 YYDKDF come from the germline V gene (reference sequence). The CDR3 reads CATSRDSNTGELFF. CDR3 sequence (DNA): TGTGCCACCAGCAGAGACAGTAACACCGGGGAGCTGTTTTTT.

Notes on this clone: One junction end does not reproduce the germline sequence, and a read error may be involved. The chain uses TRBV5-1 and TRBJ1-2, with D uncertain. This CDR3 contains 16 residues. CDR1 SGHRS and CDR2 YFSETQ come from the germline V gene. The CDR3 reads CASSLAIDKELYGYTF. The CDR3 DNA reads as TGTGCCAGCAGCTTGGCTATAGACAAAGAACTCTATGGCTACACCTTC.

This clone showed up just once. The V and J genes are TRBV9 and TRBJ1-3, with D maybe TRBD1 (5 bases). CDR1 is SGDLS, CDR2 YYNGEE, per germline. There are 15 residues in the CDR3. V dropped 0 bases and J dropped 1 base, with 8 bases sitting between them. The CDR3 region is CASSVDPGSGNTIYF. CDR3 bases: TGTGCCAGCAGCGTAGATCCAGGGTCTGGAAACACCATATATTTT. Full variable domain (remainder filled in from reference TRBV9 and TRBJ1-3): DSGVTQTPKHLITATGQRVTLRCSPRSGDLSVYWYQQSLDQGLQFLIQYYNGEERAKGNILERFSAQQFPDLHSELNLSSLELGDSALYFCASSVDPGSGNTIYFGEGSWLTVV.

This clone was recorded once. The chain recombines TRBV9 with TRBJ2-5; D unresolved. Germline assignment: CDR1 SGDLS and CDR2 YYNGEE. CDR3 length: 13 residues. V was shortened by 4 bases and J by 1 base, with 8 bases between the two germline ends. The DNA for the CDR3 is TGTGCCAGCAGCCTATCCCTCCAAGAGACCCAGTACTTC. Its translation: CASSLSLQETQYF.